A selection of T cell receptor beta chains follows, all from one sample in a study of blood T cell repertoires in COVID-19. Some clones are missing from TCRdb's copy, which holds only in-frame ones; the method was immunoSEQ multiplex PCR. Seen here are 310,000 or so clones, more than 70% observed once, and the top ten hold around 1.6%. Sequenced material: peripheral blood. The receptors originated from a woman between 50 and 59 years old with acute or convalescent COVID-19. Both conserved end residues are part of each CDR3. Each record gives: D gene, J gene, V gene, clone size, CDR3 protein, CDR3 DNA. The D gene is left open where the match is weak. Rows give clone size only sometimes, using once, few, many, or a class for an expanded clone.

>TRBD1|TRBJ2-5|TRBV3-1/TRBV3-2|-
CASSHGTGSQETQYF
TGTGCCAGCAGCCATGGGACAGGTTCACAAGAGACCCAGTACTTC
>-|TRBJ1-1|TRBV7-3|-
CASSSTVGTEAFF
TGTGCCAGCAGCTCGACAGTGGGCACTGAAGCTTTCTTT
>-|TRBJ2-2|TRBV27|-
CASSLFQKSGELFF
TGTGCCAGCAGTTTATTTCAAAAGAGCGGGGAGCTGTTTTTT
>TRBD1|TRBJ2-2|TRBV7-3|-
CASKGGQGGTGELFF
TGTGCCAGCAAAGGGGGACAGGGAGGGACCGGGGAGCTGTTTTTT
>-|TRBJ1-2|TRBV30|-
CAWSVQPAGYGYTF
TGTGCCTGGAGTGTACAGCCTGCGGGCTATGGCTACACCTTC
>-|TRBJ2-5|TRBV5-4|-
CASSTQGWQGQETQYF
TGTGCCAGCAGCACCCAGGGGTGGCAGGGACAAGAGACCCAGTACTTC
>-|TRBJ2-3|TRBV7-3|once
CASSTQGPASTDTQYF
TGTGCCAGCAGCACACAGGGCCCGGCCTCCACAGATACGCAGTATTTT
>-|TRBJ1-2|TRBV5-6|few
CASTYGESYGYTF
TGTGCCAGCACCTACGGGGAGTCCTATGGCTACACCTTC
>TRBD1|TRBJ2-6|TRBV28|-
CASSFFTGTGISGANVLTF
TGTGCCAGCAGTTTTTTTACCGGGACAGGAATATCTGGGGCCAACGTCCTGACTTTC
>-|TRBJ1-5|TRBV12-3/TRBV12-4|-
CASSFRPRSRRDF
TGTGCCAGCAGTTTTAGACCCCGGTCGCGGAGGGATTTT
>TRBD1|TRBJ1-2|TRBV28|-
CASRRDRGNYGYTF
TGTGCCAGCAGACGGGACAGGGGTAACTATGGCTACACCTTC
>-|TRBJ2-2|TRBV27|-
CASSLRAFGANTGELFF
TGTGCCAGCAGTTTAAGGGCTTTTGGGGCTAACACCGGGGAGCTGTTTTTT
>-|TRBJ1-2|TRBV28|-
CASSSEGDYGYTF
TGTGCCAGCAGCTCTGAAGGGGACTATGGCTACACCTTC
>TRBD2|TRBJ2-3|TRBV9|once
CASSAPGLAGTDTQYF
TGTGCCAGCAGCGCCCCGGGACTAGCCGGCACAGATACGCAGTATTTT
>-|TRBJ1-1|TRBV4-2|-
CASSQGAGEAFF
TGTGCCAGCAGCCAAGGGGCGGGCGAAGCTTTCTTT
>TRBD2|TRBJ2-1|TRBV11-3|-
CASSIPLAGYNEQFF
TGTGCCAGCAGCATACCACTAGCGGGGTACAATGAGCAGTTCTTC
>-|TRBJ1-1|TRBV4-1|few
CASSPFWGGSEAEAFF
TGCGCCAGCAGCCCATTTTGGGGGGGGTCGGAAGCTGAAGCTTTCTTT
>TRBD2|TRBJ2-3|TRBV5-1|-
CASSSLAGDGTDTQYF
TGCGCCAGCAGCTCCTTAGCGGGAGACGGCACAGATACGCAGTATTTT
>TRBD1|TRBJ1-5|TRBV28|-
CASDLQQGFPNQPQHF
TGTGCCAGCGACCTGCAACAGGGGTTTCCCAATCAGCCCCAGCATTTT
>-|TRBJ1-1|TRBV29-1|-
CSGEQGSGEAFF
TGCAGCGGGGAACAGGGTTCGGGTGAAGCTTTCTTT
>TRBD2|TRBJ2-3|TRBV29-1|-
CSAGGLAGRERSTDTQYF
TGCAGCGCAGGGGGACTAGCGGGTAGAGAGAGGAGCACAGATACGCAGTATTTT
>TRBD1|TRBJ2-3|TRBV7-3|few
CASSLTPVWTGSTDTQYF
TGTGCCAGCAGCCTCACCCCTGTCTGGACAGGGTCGACAGATACGCAGTATTTT
>-|TRBJ2-7|TRBV3-1/TRBV3-2|few
CASSLRSYEQYF
TGTGCCAGCAGCCTCAGGTCCTACGAGCAGTACTTC
>-|TRBJ1-5|TRBV6-2/TRBV6-3|-
CASSYLPRGRSNQPQHF
TGTGCCAGCAGTTACTTGCCCAGGGGCAGGAGCAATCAGCCCCAGCATTTT
>TRBD1|TRBJ2-2|TRBV5-1|few
CASGGTGVTGELFF
TGCGCCAGCGGTGGGACAGGGGTAACCGGGGAGCTGTTTTTT
>-|TRBJ2-3|TRBV28|-
CASSLGGSEVDTQYF
TGTGCCAGCAGTTTAGGTGGGAGTGAGGTAGATACGCAGTATTTT
>TRBD1|TRBJ1-2|TRBV7-2|-
CASSLEFWDRVGYTF
TGTGCCAGCAGCTTGGAGTTCTGGGACAGGGTTGGCTACACCTTC
>TRBD1|TRBJ2-5|TRBV24-1|once
CATRGTGDQETQYF
TGTGCCACCCGAGGGACAGGGGACCAAGAGACCCAGTACTTC
>TRBD2|TRBJ2-3|TRBV28|-
CASSPWIILAGTDTQYF
TGTGCCAGCAGTCCTTGGATAATACTAGCGGGCACAGATACGCAGTATTTT
>TRBD2|TRBJ2-7|TRBV5-1|-
CASSIRRRTSRARYEQYF
TGCGCCAGCAGCATTCGGCGGCGGACTAGCCGAGCCCGGTACGAGCAGTACTTC
>TRBD1|TRBJ1-2|TRBV18|few
CASSPGLGLTGNFGYTF
TGTGCCAGCTCACCAGGACTCGGCCTGACAGGGAACTTTGGCTACACCTTC